These 17 T cell receptor beta chains were all obtained from the same sample, sequenced in a study of T cells in Graves' hyperthyroidism and ophthalmopathy. Researchers took RNA transcripts and amplified the TCR beta CDR3 regions from them. HTBI primers were employed in a first-round RT-PCR of the TCR CDR3. TCRdb used MiXCR to reprocess the multiplex PCR reads, holding one entry per CDR3 protein. The profile shows fewer than 600,000 distinct CDR3 sequences, about 15% of them singletons. Sequencing used blood. The receptors were sampled from a woman aged 40 to 55 with Graves' hyperthyroidism.

This clonotype has at least ten counts. The CDR3 DNA is TGTGCCAGCAGCCAAGACAGCAGGTATAACACTGAAGCTTTCTTT. It specifies CASSQDSRYNTEAFF. J is TRBJ1-1 and V is TRBV7-2, with D possibly being TRBD1 (5 bases). This CDR3 is 15 amino acids long. V was shortened by 5 bases and J by 2 bases, with 15 bases between the two germline ends. Germline V lookup: CDR1 SGHTA, CDR2 FQGNSA. Drawing the rest from reference TRBV7-2 and TRBJ1-1, the complete variable domain is GAGVSQSPSNKVTEKGKDVELRCDPISGHTALYWYRQSLGQGLEFLIYFQGNSAPDKSGLPSDRFSAERTGGSVSTLTIQRTQQEDSAVYLCASSQDSRYNTEAFFGQGTRLTVV.

This clonotype was seen more than once but under ten times. A read error may explain this, as a much larger clone is one base away. The chain joins TRBV12-3 or TRBV12-4 to TRBJ2-3; D is perhaps TRBD1 (5 bases). The CDR3 is 13 residues long. The CDR3 region is CASSLTYTGTQYF. For the CDR3, the DNA is TGTGCCAGCAGTTTAACGTACACAGGTACGCAGTATTTT.

As to this clonotype: One end of the junction does not line up with germline, which may come from a read error. The chain employs TRBV2 and TRBJ1-1; D uncertain. Germline V CDR1 and CDR2: SNHLY, FYNNEI. This CDR3 comprises 14 residues. CDR3 sequence (DNA): TGTGCCAGCAGTGAAGCGCGGTCAGGCACTGAAGCTTCCTTT. It yields the protein CASSEARSGTEASF.

This clonotype was counted ten times or more. CDR3: CASSQETDTEAFF. In DNA, the CDR3 is TGTGCCAGCAGCCAAGAAACGGACACTGAAGCTTTCTTT. This chain links TRBV3-1 with TRBJ1-1; D gene uncertain. Germline V gives CDR1 LGHDT, CDR2 YNNKEL (reference sequence). This CDR3 comprises 13 residues. Trimming stripped 0 bases from V and 3 bases from J, with 5 bases between.

This clonotype was counted once. This chain links TRBV2 with TRBJ2-2; D call uncertain. The CDR3 length is 14 residues. Looked up from germline, CDR1 is SNHLY and CDR2 is FYNNEI. The V gene lost 7 bases and the J gene lost 1 base, with 10 bases spanning the gap. CDR3: CASTIWKNTGELFF. The CDR3, as DNA: TGTGCCAGCACTATATGGAAGAACACCGGGGAGCTGTTTTTT. The full variable domain, its missing parts supplied by reference TRBV2 and TRBJ2-2, is EPEVTQTPSHQVTQMGQEVILRCVPISNHLYFYWYRQILGQKVEFLVSFYNNEISEKSEIFDDQFSVERPDGSNFTLKIRSTKLEDSAMYFCASTIWKNTGELFFGEGSRLTVL.

This clonotype was seen more than once but under ten times. In DNA, the CDR3 is TGCGCCAGCAGCCCGATCTTAGCGGGAACAGACCAAAACATTCAGTACTTC. This encodes CASSPILAGTDQNIQYF. The chain uses TRBV5-1 and TRBJ2-4; 8 nucleotides align to TRBD2. Per the germline V gene, CDR1 is SGHRS and CDR2 is YFSETQ. The CDR3 runs to 17 residues. The V and J ends lost 4 bases and 5 bases, in that order; junction bases with no gene match: 14.

This clonotype was detected a few times. CDR3 sequence reads: CASSFPAGGPQFF. The CDR3 nucleotides are TGTGCCAGCAGTTTTCCAGCGGGAGGGCCCCAGTTCTTC. The chain links TRBV28 to TRBJ2-1; TRBD2 agrees at 10 bases. Germline V gene lookup returns CDR1 MDHEN and CDR2 SYDVKM. The ends lost 3 bases at V and 13 bases at J; junction bases unmatched: 6. The CDR3 runs 13 residues.

The rearrangement links TRBV5-5 to TRBJ1-3; D not certain. V lost 1 base, J lost 0 bases, and 8 bases lay in between. CDR3 length equals 15 residues. Looked up from germline, CDR1 is SGHKS and CDR2 is YYEKEE (reference sequence). The CDR3: CASSLLASSGNTIYF. CDR3 DNA sequence: TGTGCCAGCAGCTTGTTGGCGAGCTCTGGAAACACCATATATTTT.

The chain uses TRBV6-1 and TRBJ1-4; D might be TRBD1 (5 bases). Trimming shortened V by 6 bases and J by 0 bases, and 11 bases separated the two germline ends. Germline CDR1 reads MNHNS; CDR2 reads SASEGT. The CDR3 loop spans 15 amino acids. CDR3 residues: CASSRVGATNEKLFF. CDR3 sequence (DNA): TGTGCCAGCAGCAGGGTTGGTGCAACTAATGAAAAACTGTTTTTT.

This rearrangement joins TRBV20-1 to TRBJ2-1; 7 nucleotides align to TRBD2. J was trimmed by 0 bases and V by 5 bases; bases with no gene match: 10. CDR3 length: 16 amino acids. Germline CDR1 and CDR2: DFQATT and SNEGSKA (reference sequence). The DNA of the CDR3 is TGCAGTGCTGGGAATCCTGGGGGGGTCTCCTACAATGAGCAGTTCTTC. Its protein is CSAGNPGGVSYNEQFF.

Only a few counts were recorded for this clonotype. The genes are TRBV6-2 or TRBV6-3 and TRBJ2-1, with a weak D call TRBD2 (7 bases). The CDR3 sequence is 15 residues long. With 2 bases removed from V and 4 bases from J, the gap between germline ends came to 12 bases. Germline CDR1 reads MNHEY; CDR2 reads SVGEGT. The CDR3: CASSYGGAAYNEQFF. For the CDR3, the DNA is TGTGCCAGCAGTTACGGGGGGGCCGCGTACAATGAGCAGTTCTTC.

This clonotype has ten or more counts. This chain uses TRBV12-3 or TRBV12-4 with TRBJ2-3, with TRBD2 as a possible D gene (5 bases). V was shortened by 5 bases and J by 2 bases, with 17 bases between the two germline ends. The CDR3 runs to 16 residues. The CDR3 is CASSGWTGSPTDTQYF. CDR3 sequence (DNA): TGTGCCAGCAGTGGGTGGACGGGGAGCCCCACAGATACGCAGTATTTT.

The V call is TRBV7-2, the J call TRBJ2-3; D gene uncertain. V was cut by 5 bases and J by 0 bases, with 15 bases left in between. Germline assignment: CDR1 SGHTA and CDR2 FQGNSA. The CDR3 spans 16 residues. DNA of the CDR3: TGTGCCAGCAGCGAGAGCCTAGTGGGAAGCACAGATACGCAGTATTTT. As protein: CASSESLVGSTDTQYF. The full variable domain, completed using reference TRBV7-2 and TRBJ2-3, is GAGVSQSPSNKVTEKGKDVELRCDPISGHTALYWYRQSLGQGLEFLIYFQGNSAPDKSGLPSDRFSAERTGGSVSTLTIQRTQQEDSAVYLCASSESLVGSTDTQYFGPGTRLTVL.

This clonotype was counted ten times or more. The chain links TRBV18 to TRBJ2-7, with 10 bases aligning to TRBD2. The CDR3 is 16 amino acids. Germline V lookup: CDR1 KGHSH, CDR2 LQKENI. Losses at the gene ends were 3 bases for V and 4 bases for J; bases not matched to a gene: 9. This CDR3 is CASSPVLAGVEYEQYF. CDR3 nucleotide sequence: TGTGCCAGCTCACCGGTTCTAGCGGGAGTTGAATACGAGCAGTACTTC.

This clonotype was observed at least ten times. This chain links TRBV20-1 with TRBJ2-2, with a weak D call TRBD1 (6 bases). The CDR3 spans 13 residues. CDR1 is DFQATT, CDR2 SNEGSKA, per germline (reference sequence). V was pared by 5 bases and J by 2 bases, with 9 bases between. The CDR3 here is CSAHRDNTGELFF. CDR3 nucleotide sequence: TGCAGTGCTCACAGGGATAACACCGGGGAGCTGTTTTTT.

This clonotype occurred many times. V usage is TRBV28 and J usage is TRBJ2-3, with 9 bases fitting TRBD2. Germline CDR1 reads MDHEN; CDR2 reads SYDVKM. V lost 4 bases, J lost 3 bases, and 8 bases stayed unmatched. The CDR3 extends over 16 amino acids. The CDR3 region has the DNA TGTGCCAGCAGTTCCCTGCAGCGGGAGGTGACAGATACGCAGTATTTT. Protein: CASSSLQREVTDTQYF.

Only a few counts were recorded for this clonotype. The chain recombines TRBV7-8 with TRBJ1-5; no clear D. Germline V CDR1 and CDR2: SGHVS, FQNEAQ. V was trimmed by 1 base and J by 2 bases, leaving 9 bases between them. This CDR3 comprises 15 residues. DNA for the CDR3: TGTGCCAGCAGCTTAGGTACAGCCGGCAATCAGCCCCAGCATTTT. Its protein is CASSLGTAGNQPQHF. The whole variable domain, remainder taken from reference TRBV7-8 and TRBJ1-5, is GAGVSQSPRYKVAKRGQDVALRCDPISGHVSLFWYQQALGQGPEFLTYFQNEAQLDKSGLPSDRFFAERPEGSVSTLKIQRTQQEDSAVYLCASSLGTAGNQPQHFGDGTRLSIL.